This is a list of T cell receptor beta chains from one sample in a study of T cells in localized non-small cell lung cancer. Libraries were prepared by immunoSEQ multiplex PCR; TCRdb keeps only in-frame clonotypes and omits some of them. The sample shows about 14,000 clones, approximately 89% of them seen only once. The source material was peripheral blood, sampled before any cancer treatment. The receptors here all came from a woman aged 40 to 75 with stage I lung adenocarcinoma. Both conserved end residues are part of each CDR3. D genes are given only for firm matches. The size of a clone is reported for some rows only, either as once, few or many, or as a class for expanded clones.

CDR3nt | CDR3aa | j_gene | d_gene | v_gene | len | abundance
TGTGCCAGCAGAGATGGGCAGGGAAGTGAAAAACTGTTTTTT | CASRDGQGSEKLFF | TRBJ1-4 | - | TRBV2 | 14 | -
TGCGCCAGCAGAAGGAACTGGGCAGCCGTCCACGAGCAGTACTTC | CASRRNWAAVHEQYF | TRBJ2-7 | - | TRBV5-1 | 15 | -
TGTGCCTGGAGCTCCATGGCCGCGGGCTCACCCCTCCACTTT | CAWSSMAAGSPLHF | TRBJ1-6 | - | TRBV30 | 14 | -
TGTGCCTGGAGTGTTGGGGAAAGGAATCAGCCCCAGCATTTT | CAWSVGERNQPQHF | TRBJ1-5 | - | TRBV30 | 14 | -
TGTGCCAGCAGCCCCTCCCCCAGGACCGAGATCTTC | CASSPSPRTEIF | TRBJ2-1 | - | TRBV7-2 | 12 | -
TGCGCCAGCAGCCAAGGAGGGAGCTCCTACGAGCAGTACTTC | CASSQGGSSYEQYF | TRBJ2-7 | - | TRBV4-1 | 14 | -
TGTGCCAGCAGCTCCATAGCCCGACTAGCGGATAGTGAGACCCAGTACTTC | CASSSIARLADSETQYF | TRBJ2-5 | TRBD2 | TRBV7-9 | 17 | -
TGTGCCAGCAGTTCCGGGCCCGCCAATGAGCAGTTCTTC | CASSSGPANEQFF | TRBJ2-1 | - | TRBV5-4 | 13 | -
TGCGCCAGCAGCCAAGAGCAATTTTCCTACGAGCAGTACTTC | CASSQEQFSYEQYF | TRBJ2-7 | - | TRBV4-1 | 14 | -
TGTGCCTGTCAATCCTGGGACACGACGAGTGAGCAGTACTTC | CACQSWDTTSEQYF | TRBJ2-7 | - | TRBV7-2 | 14 | -
TGTGCCAGCAGTTTAGGGACCCTAAAGTGGTACGAGCAGTACTTC | CASSLGTLKWYEQYF | TRBJ2-7 | - | TRBV28 | 15 | -
TGTGCCAGCGGCTTAGGGGAGTACACCGGGGAGCTGTTTTTT | CASGLGEYTGELFF | TRBJ2-2 | - | TRBV6-5 | 14 | -
TGTGCCAGCAGCTTGGAGCGATCCTACGAGCAGTACTTC | CASSLERSYEQYF | TRBJ2-7 | - | TRBV5-6 | 13 | -
TGCGCCAGCAGCTTCGGACAGGGCACCGGGGAGCTGTTTTTT | CASSFGQGTGELFF | TRBJ2-2 | TRBD1 | TRBV5-1 | 14 | -
TGTGCCAGCTCACCGATGAGGGTTGACGAGCAGTACTTC | CASSPMRVDEQYF | TRBJ2-7 | - | TRBV18 | 13 | -
TGTGCCAGCAGTGAGGGCATCTCATCGGGTAATTCACCCCTCCACTTT | CASSEGISSGNSPLHF | TRBJ1-6 | - | TRBV25-1 | 16 | -
TGTGCCAGCTCACCACGGGGGGGACAGGTCCTCAATCAGCCCCAGCATTTT | CASSPRGGQVLNQPQHF | TRBJ1-5 | TRBD1 | TRBV18 | 17 | -
TGTGCCAGCAGCTTCTCCCCAACGGATGGCTACACCTTC | CASSFSPTDGYTF | TRBJ1-2 | - | TRBV7-2 | 13 | -
TGTGCCAGCAGACTTTCGACAGGGGGAACTGAAGCTTTCTTT | CASRLSTGGTEAFF | TRBJ1-1 | TRBD1 | TRBV28 | 14 | -
TGTGCCAGCAGCCAAGTGGGGCATGTTGAGCAGTACTTC | CASSQVGHVEQYF | TRBJ2-7 | - | TRBV4-2 | 13 | -
TGTGCCAGCAGCTTATTTCGCACCGGGGAGCTGTTTTTT | CASSLFRTGELFF | TRBJ2-2 | - | TRBV11-2 | 13 | once
TGTGCCAGCAGTGAAATTTTCGGGGTAGGAACGGCCATATATTTT | CASSEIFGVGTAIYF | TRBJ1-3 | - | TRBV6-1 | 15 | -
TGTGCCACCAGCAGGATGGGACAGGGGAATTCACCCCTCCACTTT | CATSRMGQGNSPLHF | TRBJ1-6 | TRBD1 | TRBV15 | 15 | few
TGCGCCAGCAGCTTGGAAGGGACAGGGGGGAACACTGAAGCTTTCTTT | CASSLEGTGGNTEAFF | TRBJ1-1 | TRBD1 | TRBV5-1 | 16 | -
TGTGCCACCAGCAGACAACCAGGAGGCAATCAGCCCCAGCATTTT | CATSRQPGGNQPQHF | TRBJ1-5 | - | TRBV15 | 15 | -
TGTGCCAGCAGTGCACAGGGGGGAGGCACTGAAGCTTTCTTT | CASSAQGGGTEAFF | TRBJ1-1 | TRBD1 | TRBV6-5 | 14 | -
TGTGCCAGCAGCCGGACGGGACTAGCGGTGGGGGAGCAGTACTTC | CASSRTGLAVGEQYF | TRBJ2-7 | TRBD2 | TRBV5-6 | 15 | -
TGTGCCAGCAGCTTAATGGGAAGCACCTACGAGCAGTACTTC | CASSLMGSTYEQYF | TRBJ2-7 | - | TRBV7-2 | 14 | -
TGCGCCAGCAGCCAAGGCTCCGGGACAGGGTATGAAAAACTGTTTTTT | CASSQGSGTGYEKLFF | TRBJ1-4 | TRBD1 | TRBV4-3 | 16 | -
TGTGCCAGCAGCTTGGACTCACCCGGGGAGCTGTTTTTT | CASSLDSPGELFF | TRBJ2-2 | - | TRBV5-6 | 13 | -
TGTGCCAGCAGCTTACATACGGGGGACGCCGAGACCCAGTACTTC | CASSLHTGDAETQYF | TRBJ2-5 | - | TRBV7-2 | 15 | -
TGCGCCAGCAGCTTGGGGGGGTTCTCTGGCTACACCTTC | CASSLGGFSGYTF | TRBJ1-2 | - | TRBV5-1 | 13 | -
TGCGCCAGCAGCGGCTCGGACACCCAAACCTATGGCTACACCTTC | CASSGSDTQTYGYTF | TRBJ1-2 | - | TRBV4-3 | 15 | once
TGTGCCAGCAGCTTACGGCGGCAGGGGGCGGATGAGCAGTACTTC | CASSLRRQGADEQYF | TRBJ2-7 | TRBD1 | TRBV7-9 | 15 | once
TGTGCCAGCAGGGTGACAGGGGGGAACACCATATATTTT | CASRVTGGNTIYF | TRBJ1-3 | TRBD1 | TRBV6-1 | 13 | -
TGTGCCAGCAGTTACGGGGTGCAGAACACTGAAGCTTTCTTT | CASSYGVQNTEAFF | TRBJ1-1 | - | TRBV6-5 | 14 | -
TGTGCCAGCAGCTTAAGGTCAAGTGGCGGGGAGCTGTTTTTT | CASSLRSSGGELFF | TRBJ2-2 | - | TRBV7-3 | 14 | -
TGTGCCAGCTCCAGGGAGGAAGGACAGCCCCAGCATTTT | CASSREEGQPQHF | TRBJ1-5 | - | TRBV18 | 13 | once
TGTGCCAGCACGGCCTTCGAGACAGGACGACTGTTTTTT | CASTAFETGRLFF | TRBJ1-4 | - | TRBV6-5 | 13 | -
TGTGCCTGGAGTGTAGGGACAGGGTCTGGCTACACCTTC | CAWSVGTGSGYTF | TRBJ1-2 | TRBD1 | TRBV30 | 13 | -
TGCGCCAGCAGCCAGGCAGGACAGGGCGACGAGCAGTACTTC | CASSQAGQGDEQYF | TRBJ2-7 | TRBD1 | TRBV4-1 | 14 | -
TGTGCCTGGGGACAGGGCGATACTGAAGCTTTCTTT | CAWGQGDTEAFF | TRBJ1-1 | TRBD1 | TRBV30 | 12 | -
TGTGCCAGCTCACCACAGAGCTCTGGAAACACCATATATTTT | CASSPQSSGNTIYF | TRBJ1-3 | - | TRBV18 | 14 | -
TGTGCCAGCAGTGAAGCGGCGACCGTTAACTATGGCTACACCTTC | CASSEAATVNYGYTF | TRBJ1-2 | - | TRBV6-1 | 15 | -
TGTGCCAGCTCACCCCTCGGACCGAAACCAGACACCATATATTTT | CASSPLGPKPDTIYF | TRBJ1-3 | - | TRBV18 | 15 | -
TGTGCCAGCAGTGAAGAATTTATGGGGACGTTAACCTACGAGCAGTACTTC | CASSEEFMGTLTYEQYF | TRBJ2-7 | - | TRBV6-1 | 17 | once
TGTGCCAGCAGCTCACCCATGAGCGGTTATACCTACGAGCAGTACTTC | CASSSPMSGYTYEQYF | TRBJ2-7 | - | TRBV7-2 | 16 | -
TGTGCCAGCAGCTTCTTGGGGGGCAATGAGCAGTTCTTC | CASSFLGGNEQFF | TRBJ2-1 | - | TRBV7-3 | 13 | -
TGTGCCAGCAGTCCAGCCTGGGGGCGGTTCCCTGAAGCTTTCTTT | CASSPAWGRFPEAFF | TRBJ1-1 | - | TRBV27 | 15 | few